This TCR beta chain was recorded in a study of breast tumors, draining lymph nodes, adjacent tissues. Study-wide points: Compared with basal-like, luminal-like tumors shared significantly more repertoire with nontumor tissue. Data fit most tumor T cells coming from lymph node, expanding in tumor.

The germline V gene encodes CDR1 LNHDA and CDR2 SQIVND (reference sequence). V gave up 1 base and J gave up 11 bases; unmatched junction bases: 7. The CDR3 sequence is 15 residues long. Axillary draining lymph nodes of breast cancer patients supplied the node samples. This clonotype was counted at least ten times. Its antigen remains unidentified. From the multiplex PCR reads, TCRdb called clonotypes with MiXCR, one entry per CDR3 protein. The table includes around 140,000 distinct CDR3 sequences, around 24% detected once. The receptor was isolated from a female donor with breast cancer. Some clones in this sample may be carry-over from other donors' samples. Sequenced sample: axillary lymph node tissue. The V gene is TRBV19, the J gene TRBJ2-6; 8 bases line up with TRBD2. Here the CDR3 DNA reads TGTGCCAGTAGTATAGCGGGAGGGCCGTTCTACGTCCTGACTTTC. Translation: CASSIAGGPFYVLTF.